This TCR beta chain was sequenced during a study of blood T cell repertoires in COVID-19. Study-level background: COVID-19 samples, acute and convalescent, were from the United States, Italy and Spain. Sources were T cells, B-cell-depleted T cells, or PBMCs; the material itself was cDNA or gDNA.

Looked up from germline, CDR1 is LGHNA and CDR2 is YSLEER. The CDR3 is 15 residues long. Trimming shortened V by 0 bases and J by 5 bases, and 10 bases separated the two germline ends. Authors' processing steps: Amplifying reference gene primers gave estimates of nucleated cell counts. Assay: immunoSEQ multiplex PCR; the TCRdb copy retains only in-frame clones and omits some. V, J and clone size were drawn from that table, and D and trimming were deduced from the DNA. The sample holds about 140,000 clones; roughly 84% are singletons and the top ten take roughly 2.6%. The clonotype originates from a human donor with acute or convalescent COVID-19. The donor label of this sample is uncertain. The sample was peripheral blood. This chain joins TRBV4-3 and TRBJ2-2; possibly TRBD1 for D (5 bases). Written as DNA, the CDR3 is TGCGCCAGCAGCCAAGACAGGGTATCGACCGGGGAGCTGTTTTTT. Amino acid sequence: CASSQDRVSTGELFF.